The T cell receptor (beta chain) described here comes from a study of tumor-infiltrating lymphocytes in localized non-small cell lung cancer. Study-wide background: Patients included smokers and never-smokers with various histologies, some sampled after neoadjuvant chemotherapy. From each patient, both tumor and uninvolved lung, non-adjacent to tumor, were sampled.

Concerning this clone: Its antigen is as yet unknown.

Data came from immunoSEQ multiplex PCR; TCRdb stores just in-frame clones and leaves some out. Among some 9,000 clones, approximately 70% were seen once, and the ten largest hold over 8%. Study findings and constraints: Compared with uninvolved lung, tumors showed higher T cell infiltration by TCRbeta sequencing. Not all patients were TCR sequenced, owing to tissue quantity.

The CDR3 sequence is 16 residues long. The V segment lost 7 bases and the J segment 8 bases; nucleotides outside the gene matches: 14. Germline values: CDR1 LNHDA, CDR2 SQIVND (reference sequence). The TCR originated in a human donor with non-small cell lung cancer. The chain recombines TRBV19 with TRBJ2-2, with 9 positions matching TRBD2. Sequenced sample: uninvolved lung tissue not adjacent to the tumor. For the CDR3, the DNA is TGTGCCAGTATCGGCATCGGGACTAGCTCGAGGGGGGAGCTGTTTTTT. Translated: CASIGIGTSSRGELFF. The entire variable domain, with the rest obtained from reference TRBV19 and TRBJ2-2, is as follows: DGGITQSPKYLFRKEGQNVTLSCEQNLNHDAMYWYRQDPGQGLRLIYYSQIVNDFQKGDIAEGYSVSREKKESFPLTVTSAQKNPTAFYLCASIGIGTSSRGELFFGEGSRLTVL.